This T cell receptor (beta chain) came from a study of shared clonotypes between healthy human individuals (dated by TCRdb to the early 2020s). In terms of the full investigation: Two women and three men aged 18 to 49 years were included in the cohort. Each donor's leukapheresis produced roughly between about 0.8 and 10 billion PBMCs. Blood TCR repertoires of about 5 healthy adults were deeply sequenced to estimate repertoire size and the extent of clonotype sharing between individuals. Per donor, three plates each were used for CD4 naive and CD4 memory, two for CD8 naive, and one for CD8 memory. Libraries were prepared and TCR repertoires were sequenced by different laboratories using diverse techniques, in order to increase sequencing depth and limit assay-specific biases. General findings and caveats noted by the study authors: When a few donors were compared, the shared fraction of clonotypes was about 5.2% for naive CD4, more than 3% for naive CD8, 2% to 2.5% for memory CD4, and around 0.4% for memory CD8. Based on pairwise subsampling, the degree of clonotype sharing among donors was expected to be affected by sequencing depth. Estimated clonotype richness was generally larger for naive than for memory subsets. Clonotypes shared by all four sorted-subset donors showed higher generation probabilities than non-shared clonotypes. Only blood was sampled, and tissue TCR repertoires likely differ from those in blood. Rarefaction of sorted-subset datasets indicated incomplete sequencing despite the large sequencing depth. Because the study included a small number of donors, the genetic and exposure-history diversity represented was limited.

TCR CDR3 regions were amplified from genomic DNA by multiplex PCR using the deep immunoSEQ assay. Extracted genomic DNA from each cell subset was spread evenly across all wells of several immunoSEQ 96-well plates, with each plate serving as a replicate. For sorted subsets, each replicate PCR was loaded with roughly 200 ng genomic DNA, equivalent to approximately 27,000 T cell genomes. Purified libraries were measured with a Qubit 3.0 fluorometer, size-checked on a Bioanalyzer 2100, and measured again with the KAPA Library Quantification kit. Every immunoSEQ 96-well plate was sequenced on a dedicated single-read 150-cycle Illumina NextSeq 550 flow cell. Under the source paper's analysis protocol: Because the immunoSEQ output held only junctional sequences and lacked quality scores, the filtering could not match the filtering applied to full-length reads. Sequences were annotated with PyIR, a Python wrapper for IgBLAST v1.9, using IMGT germline references to assign V/J genes and CDR3. Any read was removed if the V/J assignment was weak (E-value above 1e-6), the CDR3 was missing, or the read contained stop codons, out-of-frame junctions, or ambiguous translated residues. V3J clonotypes were defined by identical inferred V gene, J gene, and CDR3 amino acid sequence. Percentage overlap between repertoires was calculated by dividing the number of shared unique clonotypes by the size of the smaller repertoire. RTK rarefaction, the Chao1 estimator, and Recon v2.1 estimates of unobserved clonotypes were used to assess repertoire richness. OLGA was used to compute generation probabilities for all TCRbeta clonotypes that the gDNA method yielded from a few donors. TCRdb took this table from immuneACCESS and kept in-frame rearrangements with V and J called. Such tables lack part of the clones; where checked against another copy, unresolved V genes explain under half of the gap, and the rest is unexplained. For V, J and clone size, that table is used; D and trimming come from the DNA. The sample yields some 240,000 clones; 50% to 75% were counted once. The ten largest clonotypes hold roughly 11% of the sample.

The donors were healthy, HIV-negative adults who had no recently reported acute infections or vaccinations. All donors were Caucasian adults living in Nashville, Tennessee, USA. Magnetic negative selection was used to enrich CD4+ T cells, after which naive cells were positively selected on CD45RA and the negative fraction became the memory subset. Blood was collected by leukapheresis, and PBMCs were isolated by Ficoll-Histopaque density gradient centrifugation and then cryopreserved in liquid nitrogen vapor phase. Purity and quantity of every magnetically sorted T cell population were checked by analytical flow cytometry. From each sorted fraction, genomic DNA was isolated and quantified by UV absorbance on a Nanodrop 2000c. For this clone: The antigen it recognizes is unknown. Base quality data are lacking; no much larger clone is found one base away.

The V end loses 0 bases and the J end loses 1 base, and a stretch of 4 bases separates them. As encoded in the germline V gene, CDR1 is SGDLS while CDR2 is YYNGEE. There are 13 amino acids in the CDR3, from cysteine to phenylalanine inclusive. The retained sequence is limited to the CDR3, 39 bases, with the frame set at the first base. The sequencing input was memory CD4+ T cells sorted from blood. The cell subset or site label of this sample denotes: CD45RA-negative fraction. Rearrangement joined TRBV9 to TRBJ1-1; no D gene call is confident. The receptor was isolated from a man aged 25 to 40 in good health. The DNA reads TGTGCCAGCAGCGTAGACCAGAACACTGAAGCTTTCTTT. The encoded protein is CASSVDQNTEAFF.